This T cell receptor beta chain appears in the sequencing data of a study of glioma-infiltrating T cells after dendritic cell vaccination. About the research overall: Samples are from glioblastoma patients in Phase I and II dendritic cell vaccine trials. Three intradermal dendritic cell vaccine injections were given every two weeks.

The study, taken as a whole, reports: Higher TCR clonality did not directly relate to longer survival.

The method was immunoSEQ multiplex PCR; TCRdb's version includes in-frame clones alone and lacks a portion of them. The sample holds about 30,000 clones, more than 90% seen once. A word on this clone: Its antigen is as yet unknown.

CDR3 length: 12 residues. CDR1 and CDR2 (germline): MNHEY, SVGAGI. V lost 6 bases to trimming and J lost 4 bases, with 9 bases between them. The material was blood, obtained before dendritic cell vaccination. The chain is built from TRBV6-5 and TRBJ1-2; D gene ambiguous. The source is a human donor with glioblastoma. The CDR3 sequence: CASRTQSYGYTF. Here the CDR3 DNA reads TGTGCCAGCAGGACACAGAGCTATGGCTACACCTTC.